Sequencing of this T cell receptor beta chain was carried out in a study of blood T cell dynamics during melanoma immunotherapy. Turning to the study itself: Standard first-line treatment here was pembrolizumab or nivolumab plus ipilimumab in metastatic melanoma. Study-wide findings and caveats: Disease-control patients' PBMC repertoires became either more clonal or more diverse at W3.

There are 14 residues in the CDR3. Germline-derived CDR1 and CDR2 are WNHNN and SYGVQD (reference sequence). The V gene end was trimmed by 10 bases and the J gene end by 5 bases; junction bases not matched to a gene: 11. The time point denotes: pre-treatment baseline. Prior systemic cancer therapy, immunosuppressant use and other active malignancies excluded patients. This table comes from immunoSEQ multiplex PCR, and its TCRdb copy is limited to in-frame clones, with some not included. The sample includes about 8,500 clones, about four fifths of them seen just once. About this clone itself: Its antigen remains unidentified.

The clonotype was recovered from a human donor with melanoma. The chain joins TRBV10-1 to TRBJ2-1, with 7 bases identical to TRBD1. Material: blood, obtained from a patient treated with checkpoint blockade. The CDR3, as DNA: TGCGCCACCATGAACTCGGACAGGAACAATGAGCAGTTCTTC. Protein product: CATMNSDRNNEQFF.